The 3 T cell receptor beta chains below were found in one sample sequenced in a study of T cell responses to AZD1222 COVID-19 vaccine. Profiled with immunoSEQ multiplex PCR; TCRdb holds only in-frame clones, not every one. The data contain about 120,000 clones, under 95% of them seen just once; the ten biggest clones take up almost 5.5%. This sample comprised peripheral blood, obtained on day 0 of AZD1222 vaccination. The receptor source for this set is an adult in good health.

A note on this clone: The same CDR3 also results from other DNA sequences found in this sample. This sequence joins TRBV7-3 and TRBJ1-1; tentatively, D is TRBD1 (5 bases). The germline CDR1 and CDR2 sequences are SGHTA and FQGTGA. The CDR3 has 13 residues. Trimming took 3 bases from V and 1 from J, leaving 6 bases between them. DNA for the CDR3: TGTGCCAGCAGCTTCGGGGGGAACACTGAAGCTTTCTTT. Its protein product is CASSFGGNTEAFF.

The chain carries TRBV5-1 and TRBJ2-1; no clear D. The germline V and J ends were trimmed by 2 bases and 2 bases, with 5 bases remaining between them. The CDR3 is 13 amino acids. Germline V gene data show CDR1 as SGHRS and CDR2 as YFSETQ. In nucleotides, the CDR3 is TGCGCCAGCAGCTTTGGACCCTACAATGAGCAGTTCTTC. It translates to CASSFGPYNEQFF.

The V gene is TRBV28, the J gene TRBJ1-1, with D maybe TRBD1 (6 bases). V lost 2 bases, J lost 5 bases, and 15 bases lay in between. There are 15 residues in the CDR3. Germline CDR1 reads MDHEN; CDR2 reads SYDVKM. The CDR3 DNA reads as TGTGCCAGCAGTTTACAAGGGAAACAGGGTACTGAAGCTTTCTTT. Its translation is CASSLQGKQGTEAFF.